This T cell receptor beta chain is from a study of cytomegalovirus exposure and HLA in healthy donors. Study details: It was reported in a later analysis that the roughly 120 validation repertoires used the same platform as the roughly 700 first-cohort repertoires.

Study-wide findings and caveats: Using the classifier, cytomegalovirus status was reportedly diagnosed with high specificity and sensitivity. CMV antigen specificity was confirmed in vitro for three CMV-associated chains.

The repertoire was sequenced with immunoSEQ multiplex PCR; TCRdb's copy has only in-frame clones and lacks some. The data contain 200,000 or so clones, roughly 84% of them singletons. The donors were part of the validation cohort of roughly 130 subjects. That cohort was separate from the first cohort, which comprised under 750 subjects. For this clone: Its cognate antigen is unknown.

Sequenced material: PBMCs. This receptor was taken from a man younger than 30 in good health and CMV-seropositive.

The DNA for the CDR3 is TGCGCCAGCAGCCGCACGATCACTAGCGGGAGGCTAAATGAGCAGTTCTTC. It encodes CASSRTITSGRLNEQFF. The chain recombines TRBV4-3 with TRBJ2-1; TRBD2 matches at 12 bases. V gave up 4 bases and J gave up 7 bases; unmatched junction bases: 11. Per germline, CDR1 LGHNA and CDR2 YSLEER. The CDR3 length is 17 residues.